This T cell receptor (beta chain) was recorded in a study of type 1 regulatory T cells. This clonotype has only a few counts. TCRdb reprocessed the reads with MiXCR, giving one entry per CDR3 protein. Here the sample spans some 100,000 distinct CDR3 sequences, 30% to 35% being singletons. Material: CD4+ T cells, either the whole sample or a sorted fraction (not recorded which). The receptor's source is a human donor in good health.

For the CDR3, the DNA is TGTGCCAGCGCAAGGAGGGGGGGCTATGGCTACACCTTC. It is translated as CASARRGGYGYTF. The chain has TRBV5-6 and TRBJ1-2; D perhaps matches TRBD1 (6 bases). The CDR3 runs to 13 residues. V was pared by 7 bases and J by 4 bases, with 14 bases between. Per the germline V gene, CDR1 is SGHDT and CDR2 is YYEEEE.